This paragraph reports one T cell receptor (beta chain). The data belong to a study of blood T cell repertoires in COVID-19. The wider study: Both acute and convalescent COVID-19 samples were obtained from the United States, Italy and Spain.

Followed longitudinally, the Seattle patients had been enrolled during active infection. This table comes from immunoSEQ multiplex PCR, and its TCRdb copy is limited to in-frame clones, with some not included. Counted here are fewer than 450,000 clones, around 89% occurring once; the ten biggest clones make up around 12%. The sequencing sample was made of peripheral blood. The receptor comes from a woman in her fifties or sixties with COVID-19, enrolled during active disease.

The DNA of the CDR3 is TGCGCCAGCAGTGAGGGGCCCGGGGAGCTGTTTTTT. Amino acids: CASSEGPGELFF. This chain connects TRBV10-1 to TRBJ2-2; the D is unclear. The CDR3 is 12 residues long. Trimming removed 2 bases at V and 6 bases at J, with 4 bases between. In germline, CDR1 is WNHNN, CDR2 SYGVQD (reference sequence).